This passage covers 23 T cell receptor beta chains from one sample sequenced in a study of monozygotic twins with inflammatory bowel disease. From the 5' RACE reads, TCRdb lists one entry per CDR3 protein and no DNA. Recorded for this sample: 400,000 or so distinct CDR3 sequences. Sequencing input: blood. The receptor set was obtained from a human donor with ulcerative colitis or Crohn's disease, or a healthy co-twin of an affected twin (not recorded which).

V gene TRBV7-9 combines with J gene TRBJ2-7; the D call of TRBD1 rests on TCRdb alone, since no DNA is present to check it. Germline CDR1 is SEHNR and CDR2 is FQNEAQ (reference sequence). The CDR3 loop spans 15 amino acids. The CDR3 is CASSFGQGGGSEQYF.

V and J are TRBV6-2 or TRBV6-3 and TRBJ1-3; TCRdb's D call, TRBD1, is unchecked because there is no DNA. The CDR3 length is 16 residues. The germline CDR1 and CDR2 sequences are MNHEY and SVGEGT. CDR3 residues: CASSQDRMLSGNTIYF.

The chain recombines TRBV27 with TRBJ2-1; TCRdb calls TRBD1, which cannot be checked without DNA. The CDR3 contains 14 residues. The germline V gene encodes CDR1 MNHEY and CDR2 SMNVEV (reference sequence). The CDR3 protein is CASSLWGSLNEQFF.

This chain uses TRBV7-9 with TRBJ1-4. Germline V gene data show CDR1 as SEHNR and CDR2 as FQNEAQ (reference sequence). This CDR3 has 16 amino acids. CDR3 protein: CASNLYLRSRGEKLFF.

The chain combines TRBV9 with TRBJ1-1; as DNA is missing, the TRBD1 call by TCRdb cannot be tested. Germline V gives CDR1 SGDLS, CDR2 YYNGEE. CDR3 length equals 13 residues. The CDR3 loop is CASSETGNTEAFF.

The chain recombines TRBV6-1 with TRBJ1-5. The CDR3 sequence is 15 residues long. Germline CDR1 MNHNS, CDR2 SASEGT. This CDR3 reads CASSPWGGGYQPQHF.

This chain's CDR3 is CASSFIRYTGELFF. The chain recombines TRBV11-1 with TRBJ2-2. The CDR3 spans 14 residues. The V gene's germline CDR1 is SGHAT and CDR2 FQDESV (reference sequence).

This chain links TRBV9 with TRBJ2-1; the TRBD1 assignment by TCRdb is unverifiable without DNA. The CDR3 consists of 14 residues. From germline, CDR1 is SGDLS and CDR2 YYNGEE. CDR3 region: CASNTGGLWNEQFF.

J is TRBJ2-7 and V is TRBV5-1; TCRdb picks TRBD1, but there is no DNA to check that call. Germline CDR1 SGHRS, CDR2 YFSETQ. There are 15 residues in the CDR3. CDR3 protein: CASTAGTGVSYEQYF.

The chain has TRBV7-9 and TRBJ2-7. Germline-derived CDR1 and CDR2 are SEHNR and FQNEAQ (reference sequence). CDR3 length equals 15 residues. The CDR3 loop is CASSLGNLGTYEQYF.

The chain carries TRBV9 and TRBJ2-2; TCRdb lists TRBD1, though no DNA is available to test this call. CDR1 is SGDLS, CDR2 YYNGEE, per germline. This CDR3 comprises 16 residues. The CDR3 spells CASSGQGVANTGELFF.

This chain links TRBV5-1 with TRBJ2-3. From germline, CDR1 is SGHRS and CDR2 YFSETQ. This CDR3 comprises 15 residues. The CDR3 loop reads CASSLDSRTTDTQYF.

V is TRBV7-2 and J is TRBJ2-3; TCRdb lists TRBD1, though no DNA is available to test this call. Germline CDR1 reads SGHTA; CDR2 reads FQGNSA. The CDR3 spans 16 residues. The chain's CDR3 is CASSSQGQGAGDTQYF.

The V gene is TRBV28, the J gene TRBJ1-3; the D call from TCRdb, TRBD1, cannot be confirmed without DNA. Germline-derived CDR1 and CDR2 are MDHEN and SYDVKM. This CDR3 has 16 amino acids. Here the CDR3 reads CASSPPGGSSGNTIYF.

The V gene is TRBV25-1, the J gene TRBJ2-1; lacking DNA, the TRBD1 call made by TCRdb goes unchecked. This CDR3 is 14 amino acids long. Germline V CDR1 and CDR2: MGHDK, SYGVNS. The chain's CDR3 is CASSGAGSINEQFF.

The chain carries TRBV4-2 and TRBJ2-1; TCRdb's D gene call, TRBD2, goes unchecked for lack of DNA. CDR1 is LGHNA and CDR2 is YNFKEQ in the germline V gene. The CDR3 contains 15 residues. CDR3: CASSPRDYNYNEQFF.

This sequence joins TRBV9 and TRBJ1-1. Germline V gives CDR1 SGDLS, CDR2 YYNGEE. This CDR3 spans 15 amino acids. CDR3 in amino acids: CASSPREGMNTEAFF.

The rearrangement joins TRBV13 to TRBJ2-5; TCRdb names TRBD2, which stays unverified in the absence of DNA. Germline V gene data show CDR1 as PRHDT and CDR2 as FYEKMQ (reference sequence). This CDR3 is built from 15 residues. The CDR3 loop reads CASSPTSANQETQYF.

The V call is TRBV5-1, the J call TRBJ2-1; lacking DNA, the TRBD1 call made by TCRdb goes unchecked. The CDR3 contains 17 residues. Germline CDR1 is SGHRS and CDR2 is YFSETQ. The CDR3 region is CASSFSGLANSYNEQFF. Combining the CDR3 with reference TRBV5-1 and TRBJ2-1 gives the whole variable domain KAGVTQTPRYLIKTRGQQVTLSCSPISGHRSVSWYQQTPGQGLQFLFEYFSETQRNKGNFPGRFSGRQFSNSRSEMNVSTLELGDSALYLCASSFSGLANSYNEQFFGPGTRLTVL.

The chain recombines TRBV20-1 with TRBJ1-1; TCRdb gives TRBD1 as the D gene, but with no DNA this cannot be confirmed. The CDR3 sequence is 14 residues long. Germline CDR1 reads DFQATT; CDR2 reads SNEGSKA (reference sequence). The CDR3: CSARFTGSNTEAFF.

This chain joins TRBV30 and TRBJ2-5; absent DNA, TCRdb's TRBD1 call cannot be checked. This CDR3 spans 14 amino acids. The V gene's germline CDR1 is GTSNPN and CDR2 SVGIG (reference sequence). The CDR3 here is CAWMGTGGQETQYF. The variable domain in full, with the rest retrieved from reference TRBV30 and TRBJ2-5, is SQTIHQWPATLVQPVGSPLSLECTVEGTSNPNLYWYRQAAGRGLQLLFYSVGIGQISSEVPQNLSASRPQDRQFILSSKKLLLSDSGFYLCAWMGTGGQETQYFGPGTRLLVL.

The chain links TRBV28 to TRBJ2-7; TCRdb returns TRBD1, unconfirmable since there is no DNA. This CDR3 is built from 17 residues. Germline V gives CDR1 MDHEN, CDR2 SYDVKM. The CDR3 is CASPLPGPRQATYEQYF.

The chain is built from TRBV25-1 and TRBJ2-7. The CDR3 length is 14 residues. Germline V gene data show CDR1 as MGHDK and CDR2 as SYGVNS. The CDR3 reads CASTGEGLRYEQYF.